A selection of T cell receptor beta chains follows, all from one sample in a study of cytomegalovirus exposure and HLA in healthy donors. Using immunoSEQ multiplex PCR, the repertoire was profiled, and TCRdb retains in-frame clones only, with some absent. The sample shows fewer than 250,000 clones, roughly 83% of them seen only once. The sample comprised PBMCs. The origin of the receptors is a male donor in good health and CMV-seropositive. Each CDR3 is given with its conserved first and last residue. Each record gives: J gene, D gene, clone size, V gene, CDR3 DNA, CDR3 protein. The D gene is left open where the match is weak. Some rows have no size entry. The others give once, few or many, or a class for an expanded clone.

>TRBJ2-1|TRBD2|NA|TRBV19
TGTGCCAGTAGTCCACCTCCGGGACTAGCAAGAGATGAGCAGTTCTTC
CASSPPPGLARDEQFF
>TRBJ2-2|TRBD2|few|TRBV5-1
TGCGCCAGCAGCTTGGCCAGCGGGGTGGACACCGGGGAGCTGTTTTTT
CASSLASGVDTGELFF
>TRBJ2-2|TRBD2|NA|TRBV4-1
TGCGCCAGCAGCTCTCGGGGGGAAGGGCCGAACACCGGGGAGCTGTTTTTT
CASSSRGEGPNTGELFF
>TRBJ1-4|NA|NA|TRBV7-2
TGTGCCAGCAGCTTATATTACTGGGCTCCAAATGAAAAACTGTTTTTT
CASSLYYWAPNEKLFF
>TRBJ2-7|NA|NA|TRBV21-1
TGTGCCAGCGGAGGACTAGCGAATTACGAGCAGTACTTC
CASGGLANYEQYF
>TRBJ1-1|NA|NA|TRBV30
TGTGCCTGGAGCCGCCGGGACTTCCTTGTTGGAGCTTTCTTT
CAWSRRDFLVGAFF
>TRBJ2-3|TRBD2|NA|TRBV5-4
TGTGCCAGCAGCTTAGGTAGCGGGGAAACGCAGTATTTT
CASSLGSGETQYF
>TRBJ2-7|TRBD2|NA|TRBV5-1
TGCGCCAGCAGACTCTCGACTAGCGTCTCCTACGAGCAGTACTTC
CASRLSTSVSYEQYF
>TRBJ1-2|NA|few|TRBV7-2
TGTGCCAGCAGCTTAGACAGGGAAAACTATGGCTACACCTTC
CASSLDRENYGYTF
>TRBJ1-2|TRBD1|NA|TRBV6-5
TGTGCCAGCAGTGGCGGGGACAGGGTCGGAGGCTACACCTTC
CASSGGDRVGGYTF
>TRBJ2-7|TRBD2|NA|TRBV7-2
TGTGCCAGCAGCTTAGGGGGACTAGCGGGATACGAGCAGTACTTC
CASSLGGLAGYEQYF
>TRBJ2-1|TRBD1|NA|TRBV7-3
TGTGCCAGCAGCTGGGGAGGACAGGGATTATACAATGAGCAGTTCTTC
CASSWGGQGLYNEQFF
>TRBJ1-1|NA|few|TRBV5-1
TGCGCCAGCAGCTTCCGAGGGAACACTGAAGCTTTCTTT
CASSFRGNTEAFF
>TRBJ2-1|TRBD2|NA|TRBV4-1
TGCGCCAGCAGCCAAGGGCTAGCGGGGATAAGCAATGAGCAGTTCTTC
CASSQGLAGISNEQFF
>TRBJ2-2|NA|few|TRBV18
TGTGCCAGCTCCTCACGGGAGAACACCGGGGAGCTGTTTTTT
CASSSRENTGELFF
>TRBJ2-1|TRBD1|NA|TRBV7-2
TGTGCCAGCAGCGAGGGACAGGGATTGTTGGATGAGCAGTTCTTC
CASSEGQGLLDEQFF
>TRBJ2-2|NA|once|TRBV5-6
TGTGCCAGCAGCTTGGCGGCTACAGGGAACACCGGGGAGCTGTTTTTT
CASSLAATGNTGELFF
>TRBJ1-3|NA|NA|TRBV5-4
TGTGCCAGCAGCTTGCAGGGCTCTGGAAACACCATATATTTT
CASSLQGSGNTIYF
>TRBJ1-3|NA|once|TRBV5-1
TGCGCCAGCAGCACCTTGACAGACTCTGGAAACACCATATATTTT
CASSTLTDSGNTIYF
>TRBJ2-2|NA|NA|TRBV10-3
TGTGCCATCAGGCCGGGACTGCGGGGCGGGGAGCTGTTTTTT
CAIRPGLRGGELFF
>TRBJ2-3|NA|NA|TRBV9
TGTGCCAGCAGCGTAGTCGGAGTCGCTACAGATACGCAGTATTTT
CASSVVGVATDTQYF
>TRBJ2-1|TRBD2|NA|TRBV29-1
TGCAGCGTTGAAGACGAGCGGGAGTGGAGGAATGAGCAGTTCTTC
CSVEDEREWRNEQFF
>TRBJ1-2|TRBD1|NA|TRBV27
TGTGCCAGCAGTTTGACCGCGACAGGGAACTATGGCTACACCTTC
CASSLTATGNYGYTF
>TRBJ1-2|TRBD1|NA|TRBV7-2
TGTGCCAGCAGCTGGACAGGAGACTATGGCTACACCTTC
CASSWTGDYGYTF
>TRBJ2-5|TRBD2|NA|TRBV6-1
TGTGCCAGCAGTGAGTTACTAGCGGGAGGTAGGGAGACCCAGTACTTC
CASSELLAGGRETQYF
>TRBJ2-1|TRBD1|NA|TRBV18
TGTGCCAGCTCACCATACTTTCAGGGGGCAAGTGAGCAGTTCTTC
CASSPYFQGASEQFF
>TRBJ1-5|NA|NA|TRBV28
TGTGCCAGCGGTCCGGTTATCAATCAGCCCCAGCATTTT
CASGPVINQPQHF